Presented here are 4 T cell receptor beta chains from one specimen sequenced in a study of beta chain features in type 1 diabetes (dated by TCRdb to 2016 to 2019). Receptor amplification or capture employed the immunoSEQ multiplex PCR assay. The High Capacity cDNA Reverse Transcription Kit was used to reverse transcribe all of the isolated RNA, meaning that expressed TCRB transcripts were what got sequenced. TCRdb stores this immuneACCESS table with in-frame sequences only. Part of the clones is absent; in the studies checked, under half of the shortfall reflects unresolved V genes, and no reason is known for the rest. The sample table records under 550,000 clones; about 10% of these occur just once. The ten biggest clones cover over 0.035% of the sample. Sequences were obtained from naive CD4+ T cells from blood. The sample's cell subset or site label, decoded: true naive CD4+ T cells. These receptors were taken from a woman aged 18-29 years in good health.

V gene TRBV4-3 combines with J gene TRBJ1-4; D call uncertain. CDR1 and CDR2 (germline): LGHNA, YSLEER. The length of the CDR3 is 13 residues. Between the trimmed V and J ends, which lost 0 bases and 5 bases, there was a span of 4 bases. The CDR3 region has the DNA TGCGCCAGCAGCCAAGAAGCCAATGAAAAACTGTTTTTT. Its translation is CASSQEANEKLFF.

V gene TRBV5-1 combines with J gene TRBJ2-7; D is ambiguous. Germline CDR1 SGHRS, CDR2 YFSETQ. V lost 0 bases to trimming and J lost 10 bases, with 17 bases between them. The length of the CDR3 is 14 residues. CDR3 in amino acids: CASSLAPILGEQYV. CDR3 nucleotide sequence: TGCGCCAGCAGCTTGGCCCCCATCCTTGGGGAACAGTACGTC.

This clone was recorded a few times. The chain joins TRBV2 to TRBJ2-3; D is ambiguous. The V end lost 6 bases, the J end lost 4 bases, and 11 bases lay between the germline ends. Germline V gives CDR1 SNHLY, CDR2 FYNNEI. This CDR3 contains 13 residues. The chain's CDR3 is CASRQASPDTQYF. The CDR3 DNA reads TGTGCCAGCAGGCAGGCCAGTCCAGATACGCAGTATTTT.

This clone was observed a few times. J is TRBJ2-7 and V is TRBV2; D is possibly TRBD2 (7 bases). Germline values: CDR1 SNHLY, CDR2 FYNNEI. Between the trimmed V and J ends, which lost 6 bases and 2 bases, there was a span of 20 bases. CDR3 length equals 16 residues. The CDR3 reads CASSFPPWRGPYEQYF. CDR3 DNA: TGTGCCAGCAGCTTTCCCCCGTGGCGGGGGCCCTACGAGCAGTACTTC.